These 32 T cell receptor beta chains share one sample of origin, sequenced in a study of T cells in Graves' hyperthyroidism and ophthalmopathy (dated by TCRdb to about 2019). Library prep was done by multiplex PCR. The sequencer was an Illumina HiSeq 2000. TCR beta CDR3 regions were amplified from RNA transcripts. The TCR CDR3 was subjected to a first round of RT-PCR using the HTBI primer set and the Qiagen OneStep RT-PCR kit. TCRdb applied fastp at Q25 and MiXCR to the public reads, then kept only in-frame beta chains. Under each unique CDR3 protein, matching rows form one entry showing the most common genes and DNA. In all, the sample holds about 420,000 distinct CDR3 sequences, and around 14% of those were seen once. The ten biggest clones cover roughly 7.7% of the sample. Sequencing was done on a sample of blood. Receptor source: a young woman with Graves' hyperthyroidism.

This clonotype was seen at least ten times. The V gene is TRBV6-1, the J gene TRBJ1-6, with a tentative D call TRBD1 (5 bases). There are 18 residues in the CDR3. Germline V lookup: CDR1 MNHNS, CDR2 SASEGT. The V and J ends lost 5 bases and 2 bases respectively, with 19 bases between them. CDR3 residues: CASSSTIGGEAYNSPLHF. The CDR3 DNA reads TGTGCCAGCAGTTCAACCATCGGGGGGGAGGCCTATAATTCACCCCTCCACTTT.

In its sample, this clonotype was seen many times. This chain joins TRBV3-1 and TRBJ2-3, with 8 bases that match TRBD1. This CDR3 spans 16 amino acids. Per the germline V gene, CDR1 is LGHDT and CDR2 is YNNKEL (reference sequence). Trimming at V came to 5 bases and at J to 4 bases, leaving 11 bases not matched to a gene. In DNA, the CDR3 is TGTGCCAGCAGCTTTGGACAGGGCCTACGGGCAGATACGCAGTATTTT. This translates into CASSFGQGLRADTQYF.

This clonotype was seen repeatedly, ten times or more. This chain uses TRBV5-1 with TRBJ2-1; D gene unclear. This CDR3 is built from 13 residues. Germline V lookup: CDR1 SGHRS, CDR2 YFSETQ. V shed 5 bases and J shed 8 bases, with 14 bases lying between them. CDR3: CASRARTVDEQFF. The CDR3 coding sequence is TGCGCCAGCAGGGCTCGCACTGTGGATGAGCAGTTCTTC.

This clonotype occurred many times. CDR3 bases: TGTGCCAGCTCCCCCCGCCGGGAAGGGCATGAGGCTTTCTTT. This sequence encodes CASSPRREGHEAFF. The chain combines TRBV18 with TRBJ1-1; D unresolved. Germline values: CDR1 KGHSH, CDR2 LQKENI. Trimming took off 6 bases at V and 11 bases at J, with 22 bases between the two ends. The CDR3 loop spans 14 amino acids.

This clonotype was counted ten times or more. For the CDR3, the DNA is TGTGCCAGCAGCTCTCCTCGACAGCCTCCTCTAGCGGGGGGGCCCACAGATACGCAGTATTTT. It specifies CASSSPRQPPLAGGPTDTQYF. The V call is TRBV7-2, the J call TRBJ2-3, with 12 nucleotides matching TRBD2. CDR3 length: 21 amino acids. Trimming took 4 bases from V and 2 from J; bases not matched to a gene: 19. Germline CDR1 reads SGHTA; CDR2 reads FQGNSA.

This clonotype came up many times. In DNA, the CDR3 is TGTGCCAGCAGTTTAGAATGGGTCGGAGCGGGAGCGTACGGGTGGTCGAGGAATGAGCAGTTCTTC. Translating it yields CASSLEWVGAGAYGWSRNEQFF. The V call is TRBV27, the J call TRBJ2-1; 8 bases line up with TRBD2. The V gene's germline CDR1 is MNHEY and CDR2 SMNVEV (reference sequence). The V segment lost 2 bases and the J segment 7 bases; nucleotides outside the gene matches: 28. The CDR3 extends over 22 amino acids.

This rearrangement joins TRBV6-5 to TRBJ1-1; a possible D gene is TRBD1 (5 bases). The CDR3 is 14 residues long. The germline gives CDR1 MNHEY, CDR2 SVGAGI. Trimming shortened V by 2 bases and J by 5 bases, and 12 bases separated the two germline ends. CDR3 amino acids: CASSYGGGWTEAFF. CDR3 coding DNA: TGTGCCAGCAGTTACGGGGGGGGTTGGACTGAAGCTTTCTTT.

Ten or more counts support this clonotype. The V gene is TRBV18, the J gene TRBJ2-2, with D unclear. Germline V lookup: CDR1 KGHSH, CDR2 LQKENI. The CDR3 has 17 amino acids. The V end lost 3 bases, the J end lost 0 bases, and 14 bases lay between the germline ends. The CDR3 nucleotides are TGTGCCAGCTCACCGCCTGGTGGCAGCTCGAACACCGGGGAGCTGTTTTTT. It specifies CASSPPGGSSNTGELFF.

In this sample, this clonotype turned up many times. This chain uses TRBV12-3 or TRBV12-4 with TRBJ1-5; the match to TRBD1 covers 8 bases. This CDR3 comprises 14 residues. V shed 6 bases, J shed 4 bases, and the junction held 5 bases outside the gene matches. The CDR3 coding sequence is TGTGCCAGCAGCCAGGACAGGGAGAATCAGCCCCAGCATTTT. It specifies CASSQDRENQPQHF.

Many counts were recorded for this clonotype. V and J are TRBV20-1 and TRBJ1-2; D uncertain. Trimming took off 3 bases at V and 10 bases at J, with 9 bases between the two ends. The CDR3 is made up of 10 amino acids. CDR1 is DFQATT and CDR2 is SNEGSKA in the germline V gene (reference sequence). Here the CDR3 DNA reads TGCAGTGCTAGCGCGGGGATCTACACCTTC. Protein sequence: CSASAGIYTF.

This clonotype occurred many times. The rearrangement joins TRBV20-1 to TRBJ2-7, with TRBD2 matching over 14 bases. The CDR3 is 14 residues long. V lost 4 bases, J lost 5 bases, and 4 bases stayed unmatched. Germline V CDR1 and CDR2: DFQATT, SNEGSKA (reference sequence). The CDR3 spells CSATGTSGSHEQYF. CDR3 bases: TGCAGTGCTACCGGGACTAGCGGGAGTCACGAGCAGTACTTC.

This clonotype appeared many times. The V and J genes are TRBV5-1 and TRBJ2-1, with D perhaps matching TRBD1 or TRBD2 (5 bases each). The CDR3 totals 14 residues. The V end was cut by 2 bases, the J end by 9 bases, with 15 bases between. Germline values: CDR1 SGHRS, CDR2 YFSETQ. The chain's CDR3 is CASSFVGPDFEQFF. The CDR3 DNA reads TGCGCCAGCAGCTTTGTGGGGCCGGACTTTGAGCAGTTCTTC.

At least ten counts were recorded for this clonotype. CDR3 DNA sequence: TGTGCTAGTGGTTTGGTACCCACAACTTATAGCAATCAGCCCCAGCATTTT. Translating it yields CASGLVPTTYSNQPQHF. The rearrangement joins TRBV12-5 to TRBJ1-5, with D hard to call. Trimming took 0 bases from V and 0 from J, leaving 12 bases between them. From germline, CDR1 is LGHNT and CDR2 FRNRAP. This CDR3 is built from 17 residues.

This clonotype has just a few counts. V is TRBV4-1 and J is TRBJ2-7; 10 nucleotides match TRBD1. The germline V gene has CDR1 MGHRA and CDR2 YSYEKL. This CDR3 region has 15 residues. With 6 bases clipped from V and 3 bases from J, the junction kept 8 bases outside the gene matches. The CDR3 is CASRKSGTGVYEQYF. CDR3 coding DNA: TGCGCCAGCAGAAAGTCCGGGACAGGGGTCTACGAGCAGTACTTC.

The chain has TRBV12-3 or TRBV12-4 and TRBJ1-2, with D tentatively TRBD1 (5 bases). The CDR3 has 14 amino acids. Trimming pared 5 bases from V and 5 bases from J, leaving 15 bases between. Here the CDR3 reads CASSDTGLDYGYTF. The CDR3, as DNA: TGTGCCAGCAGTGATACAGGTTTGGATTATGGCTACACCTTC.

This clonotype was found a few times. Being one base from a much bigger clone, this may be a read error. The chain recombines TRBV28 with TRBJ2-1; 7 bases match TRBD1. The DNA matches TRBJ2-7 better at its end, which makes the J call doubtful. This CDR3 contains 16 residues. Germline V gene sequence: CDR1 MDHEN, CDR2 SYDVKM. CDR3 sequence: CASSLSTGNSYNEQYF. CDR3 in DNA: TGTGCCAGCAGTTTGTCGACAGGGAATTCCTACAATGAGCAGTACTTC.

This clonotype has a count of ten or more. The rearrangement uses TRBV7-9 and TRBJ2-7; D unclear. The CDR3 extends over 14 amino acids. Deletions cut 1 base from V and 2 bases from J, with 9 bases between. Germline V gene lookup returns CDR1 SEHNR and CDR2 FQNEAQ (reference sequence). The CDR3 loop is CASSLGGSTYEQYF. Here the CDR3 DNA reads TGTGCCAGCAGCTTAGGCGGAAGTACCTACGAGCAGTACTTC. The whole variable domain, remainder taken from reference TRBV7-9 and TRBJ2-7, is DTGVSQNPRHKITKRGQNVTFRCDPISEHNRLYWYRQTLGQGPEFLTYFQNEAQLEKSRLLSDRFSAERPKGSFSTLEIQRTEQGDSAMYLCASSLGGSTYEQYFGPGTRLTVT.

In its sample, this clonotype was seen a few times. The rearrangement uses TRBV5-4 and TRBJ1-4; unclear D gene. The CDR3 consists of 15 residues. The V gene lost 0 bases and the J gene lost 5 bases, with 11 bases spanning the gap. In germline, CDR1 is SGHNT, CDR2 YYREEE (reference sequence). This chain's CDR3 is CASSLAGQHNEKLFF. The CDR3 nucleotides are TGTGCCAGCAGCTTGGCTGGGCAGCACAATGAAAAACTGTTTTTT.

V and J are TRBV7-3 and TRBJ2-2; 7 bases align to TRBD2. The CDR3 loop spans 15 amino acids. J was trimmed by 7 bases and V by 0 bases; bases with no gene match: 5. In germline, CDR1 is SGHTA, CDR2 FQGTGA. The CDR3 sequence: CASSLTGGPGGELFF. DNA for the CDR3: TGTGCCAGCAGCTTAACGGGAGGGCCAGGCGGGGAGCTGTTTTTT. The full variable domain, rest sourced from reference TRBV7-3 and TRBJ2-2, is GAGVSQTPSNKVTEKGKYVELRCDPISGHTALYWYRQSLGQGPEFLIYFQGTGAADDSGLPNDRFFAVRPEGSVSTLKIQRTERGDSAVYLCASSLTGGPGGELFFGEGSRLTVL.

In this sample, this clonotype turned up many times. V usage is TRBV3-1 and J usage is TRBJ1-5, with D possibly being TRBD1 (6 bases). Germline-derived CDR1 and CDR2 are LGHDT and YNNKEL (reference sequence). V lost 3 bases, J lost 5 bases, and 8 bases lay in between. The CDR3 is 13 amino acids. This chain's CDR3 is CASSHYRDQPQHF. In DNA, the CDR3 is TGTGCCAGCAGCCATTACAGGGATCAGCCCCAGCATTTT.

Remarks on this clonotype: A read error may explain this, as a much larger clone is one base away. The chain uses TRBV2 and TRBJ2-6; 7 bases are shared with TRBD1. Germline lookup yields CDR1 SNHLY and CDR2 FYNNEI. This CDR3 has 17 residues. The chain's CDR3 is CASRRPGQYTGASVLTF. CDR3 in DNA: TGTGCCAGCAGGAGACCGGGACAGTACACTGGGGCCAGCGTCCTGACTTTC.

This clonotype came up many times. V and J are TRBV12-3 or TRBV12-4 and TRBJ1-5; D might be TRBD1 (5 bases). V gave up 5 bases and J gave up 6 bases, with 17 bases separating them. This CDR3 spans 15 amino acids. This chain's CDR3 is CASSVMGGEGQPQHF. Written as DNA, the CDR3 is TGTGCCAGCAGTGTAATGGGGGGGGAAGGTCAGCCCCAGCATTTT.

This clonotype was recorded at least ten times. This sequence joins TRBV27 and TRBJ2-7, with D possibly being TRBD2 (7 bases). Germline CDR1 reads MNHEY; CDR2 reads SMNVEV (reference sequence). Trimming took 2 bases from V and 0 from J, leaving 14 bases between them. The CDR3 consists of 16 residues. The CDR3 loop reads CASSLDGGASSYEQYF. DNA for the CDR3: TGTGCCAGCAGTTTAGATGGGGGGGCCAGCTCCTACGAGCAGTACTTC.

This clonotype was detected ten times or more. V gene TRBV27 combines with J gene TRBJ2-7, with TRBD2 matching 9 bases. The CDR3 is 15 amino acids. V trimming: 7 bases; J trimming: 2 bases; junction bases outside the gene matches: 9. In germline, CDR1 is MNHEY, CDR2 SMNVEV (reference sequence). The CDR3 bases are TGTGCCAGCAAAATGGGGCGGGAGGGCCCCTACGAGCAGTACTTC. Translating gives CASKMGREGPYEQYF.

A word on this clonotype: This may be a read error, as it is one base from a much larger clone. This chain uses TRBV15 with TRBJ2-6, with D perhaps matching TRBD1 (5 bases). Germline values: CDR1 LNHNV, CDR2 YYDKDF (reference sequence). This CDR3 contains 12 residues. CDR3 DNA sequence: TGTGCCACCAGCTCTGGGGCCAACGTCCTGGCTTTC. Translating gives CATSSGANVLAF.

As regards this clonotype: This may be a read error: a much more frequent sequence differs by one nucleotide. The V and J genes are TRBV3-1 and TRBJ1-6; D unresolved. Germline loops: CDR1 LGHDT, CDR2 YNNKEL (reference sequence). V lost 3 bases and J 9 bases, leaving 12 bases between the germline ends. CDR3 length: 14 amino acids. This chain's CDR3 is CASSHAGQISPLHF. The CDR3 DNA sequence: TGTGCCAGCAGCCACGCGGGCCAAATTTCACCCCTCCACTTT.

This clonotype was recorded at least ten times. The chain employs TRBV11-3 and TRBJ2-3; 9 positions match TRBD2. The CDR3 covers 16 residues. The germline gives CDR1 SGHNT, CDR2 YENEEA. V was clipped by 1 base and J by 1 base; unmatched bases: 3. The CDR3 region has the DNA TGTGCCAGCAGCTTAGGAGCTAGCGGGGGCACAGATACGCAGTATTTT. It is translated as CASSLGASGGTDTQYF.

This clonotype has just a few counts. The chain uses TRBV6-1 and TRBJ1-2, with 8 bases fitting TRBD1. V shed 4 bases, J shed 4 bases, and the junction held 11 bases outside the gene matches. Germline V gives CDR1 MNHNS, CDR2 SASEGT. The CDR3 is made up of 16 amino acids. The CDR3 loop reads CASSVDRAFPSYGYTF. CDR3 DNA: TGTGCCAGCAGTGTGGACAGGGCCTTCCCCTCCTATGGCTACACCTTC.

The chain joins TRBV5-1 to TRBJ2-6, with D perhaps TRBD1 (5 bases). Germline V CDR1 and CDR2: SGHRS, YFSETQ. The V end was cut by 4 bases, the J end by 1 base, with 12 bases between. This CDR3 contains 16 residues. In DNA, the CDR3 is TGCGCCAGCAGCCTCTATGCAGGGTCTGGGGCCAACGTCCTGACTTTC. Amino acid sequence: CASSLYAGSGANVLTF.

The V gene is TRBV29-1, the J gene TRBJ2-2, with D uncertain. The CDR3 runs to 12 residues. Germline V lookup: CDR1 SQVTM, CDR2 ANQGSEA. The V end was cut by 4 bases, the J end by 1 base, with 4 bases between. Here the CDR3 DNA reads TGCAGCGTTGGCAAGAACACCGGGGAGCTGTTTTTT. It specifies CSVGKNTGELFF.

This clonotype has a count of ten or more. The CDR3 protein is CASSPGGDRGHTEAFF. CDR3 bases: TGTGCCAGCAGCCCTGGCGGGGACAGGGGGCACACTGAAGCTTTCTTT. This sequence joins TRBV9 and TRBJ1-1; 12 bases align to TRBD1. V lost 4 bases to trimming and J lost 3 bases; unmatched junction nucleotides: 7. The germline V gene encodes CDR1 SGDLS and CDR2 YYNGEE. This CDR3 is 16 amino acids long.

Ten or more counts support this clonotype. The V call is TRBV20-1, the J call TRBJ2-1; 14 bases align to TRBD2. V trimming: 5 bases; J trimming: 8 bases; junction bases outside the gene matches: 5. The germline gives CDR1 DFQATT, CDR2 SNEGSKA (reference sequence). The CDR3 has 14 amino acids. CDR3 sequence (DNA): TGCAGTGCTTGGGGACTAGCGGGAGTCGATGAGCAGTTCTTC. The encoded protein is CSAWGLAGVDEQFF.